Presented here are 30 T cell receptor beta chains from one specimen sequenced in a study of blood T cells in healthy people across ages. Through a sample-barcoded 5' primer and a J-beta primer mix, a second PCR was run for roughly 7 to 11 cycles. TCRdb ran MiXCR on the 5' RACE reads and lists one entry per CDR3 protein. The repertoire includes approximately 820,000 distinct CDR3 sequences, under 55% of them detected once, and roughly 19% sits in the top ten. Source material: blood. The receptors stem from a man aged 55 to 70 in good health.

J is TRBJ1-5 and V is TRBV7-2; 7 bases fit TRBD1. The V gene's germline CDR1 is SGHTA and CDR2 FQGNSA. This CDR3 comprises 15 residues. The V and J ends lost 0 bases and 7 bases, in that order; junction bases with no gene match: 6. As DNA, the CDR3 is TGTGCCAGCAGCTTAGCCTACAGGGGACGGCAGCCCCAGCATTTT. Amino acid sequence: CASSLAYRGRQPQHF.

There are many counts of this clonotype. The chain carries TRBV5-1 and TRBJ1-1; 7 nucleotides line up with TRBD1. With V trimmed by 4 bases and J by 1 base, 4 bases remained unmatched. CDR3 length equals 14 residues. Germline V gene data show CDR1 as SGHRS and CDR2 as YFSETQ. DNA for the CDR3: TGCGCCAGCAGCCCGGGACAGACGAACACTGAAGCTTTCTTT. Its translation: CASSPGQTNTEAFF.

This clonotype appeared many times. V is TRBV13 and J is TRBJ2-5, with D maybe TRBD1 (5 bases). The germline V gene encodes CDR1 PRHDT and CDR2 FYEKMQ (reference sequence). Trimming took off 3 bases at V and 3 bases at J, with 8 bases between the two ends. CDR3 size: 13 residues. DNA for the CDR3: TGTGCCAGCAGCTTTTTCAGGGAAGAGACCCAGTACTTC. Its protein is CASSFFREETQYF.

The chain is built from TRBV4-3 and TRBJ2-3; 11 bases are a match to TRBD2. This CDR3 spans 15 amino acids. The trim removed 3 bases at V and 6 bases at J, leaving 5 bases unmatched. Germline V lookup: CDR1 LGHNA, CDR2 YSLEER. The CDR3, as DNA: TGCGCCAGCAGCCACGGACTAGCGGGTAGGGATACGCAGTATTTT. Its protein product is CASSHGLAGRDTQYF.

This clonotype has just a few counts. The genes are TRBV6-5 and TRBJ2-3; 9 nucleotides line up with TRBD2. J lost 2 bases, V lost 8 bases, and 11 bases had no gene match. The CDR3 runs 16 residues. Germline V lookup: CDR1 MNHEY, CDR2 SVGAGI. CDR3 DNA sequence: TGTGCCAGCTCCCGCGGGGGGGCGCGCTCCACAGATACGCAGTATTTT. It codes for CASSRGGARSTDTQYF.

For this clonotype: A junction boundary mismatches the germline segment, possibly from a read error. Here the CDR3 reads CASRLRLGTDTQYF. In DNA form, the CDR3 reads TGTGCCAGCAGACTTCGACTAGGAACAGATACGCAGTATTTT. V and J are TRBV10-1 and TRBJ2-3; D may be TRBD2 (6 bases). The CDR3 runs 14 residues. Germline values: CDR1 WNHNN, CDR2 SYGVQD (reference sequence).

This clonotype came up once. The chain recombines TRBV11-2 with TRBJ2-5; maybe TRBD2 (6 bases). Germline lookup yields CDR1 SGHAT and CDR2 FQNNGV. V gave up 5 bases and J gave up 5 bases, with 21 bases separating them. The CDR3 is 16 residues long. The CDR3 DNA reads TGTGCCAGCAGCCCATCCAGGCGGGGTGTCGGCGAGACCCAGTACTTC. Its protein is CASSPSRRGVGETQYF.

This clonotype was seen more than once but under ten times. This rearrangement joins TRBV24-1 to TRBJ2-3, with TRBD2 identical over 8 bases. Germline assignment: CDR1 KGHDR and CDR2 SFDVKD. V was clipped by 4 bases and J by 2 bases; unmatched bases: 7. The CDR3 sequence is 16 residues long. The DNA of the CDR3 is TGTGCCACCAGTGAGGGAGCGGGGGACCCCACAGATACGCAGTATTTT. Protein: CATSEGAGDPTDTQYF.

The J gene is TRBJ2-7, the V gene TRBV6-5; possibly TRBD1 for D (6 bases). Between the trimmed V and J ends, which lost 7 bases and 5 bases, there was a span of 15 bases. Germline assignment: CDR1 MNHEY and CDR2 SVGAGI. The CDR3 runs 13 residues. Here the CDR3 DNA reads TGTGCCAGCACCCCTCCCAGGGGCCACGAGCAGTACTTC. Translation: CASTPPRGHEQYF.

J is TRBJ2-5 and V is TRBV7-2; D call uncertain. CDR3 length: 17 residues. V was shortened by 5 bases and J by 2 bases, with 21 bases between the two germline ends. The germline V gene has CDR1 SGHTA and CDR2 FQGNSA. CDR3 in DNA: TGTGCCAGCAGCCGAATAGGGTCGCCGCGTCGGCAAGAGACCCAGTACTTC. Its protein is CASSRIGSPRRQETQYF.

This clonotype was detected a few times. The gene calls are TRBV2 and TRBJ2-4; D gene unclear. V lost 4 bases to trimming and J lost 0 bases, with 13 bases between them. Germline CDR1 and CDR2: SNHLY and FYNNEI. The CDR3 consists of 16 residues. This chain's CDR3 is CASSAALGIAKNIQYF. The CDR3 bases are TGTGCCAGCAGTGCTGCGTTGGGAATAGCCAAAAACATTCAGTACTTC.

Here the CDR3 reads CASSYSRVGANVLTF. The CDR3 coding sequence is TGTGCCAGCAGTTACTCAAGGGTTGGGGCCAACGTCCTGACTTTC. V gene TRBV6-2 or TRBV6-3 combines with J gene TRBJ2-6; D unclear. From germline, CDR1 is MNHEY and CDR2 SVGEGT. Trimming removed 0 bases at V and 3 bases at J, with 6 bases between. The length of the CDR3 is 15 residues.

There are a few counts of this clonotype. This sequence joins TRBV12-3 or TRBV12-4 and TRBJ2-7; the D is unclear. V was cut by 2 bases and J by 1 base, with 9 bases left in between. The CDR3 contains 14 residues. In nucleotides, the CDR3 is TGTGCCAGCAGTTTATGGCCGAGTTCCTACGAGCAGTACTTC. This encodes CASSLWPSSYEQYF.

The genes are TRBV12-3 or TRBV12-4 and TRBJ1-4; a possible D gene is TRBD1 (5 bases). V was pared by 4 bases and J by 5 bases, with 14 bases between. The CDR3 is 15 amino acids. This CDR3 is CASSSYDRRNEKLFF. DNA of the CDR3: TGTGCCAGCAGTTCCTACGACAGACGGAATGAAAAACTGTTTTTT.

This rearrangement joins TRBV20-1 to TRBJ1-2, with D perhaps TRBD1 (5 bases). The CDR3 runs 12 residues. V lost 7 bases to trimming and J lost 2 bases, with 11 bases between them. The germline V gene has CDR1 DFQATT and CDR2 SNEGSKA (reference sequence). As DNA, the CDR3 is TGCAGTGTTCCGAGACAGAACTATGGCTACACCTTC. This translates into CSVPRQNYGYTF.

This clonotype was detected only a few times. The rearrangement uses TRBV16 and TRBJ2-3; 10 bases align to TRBD1. The CDR3 is 19 amino acids. The V segment lost 0 bases and the J segment 1 base; nucleotides outside the gene matches: 10. The V gene's germline CDR1 is KGHSY and CDR2 FQNENV. CDR3 protein: CASSQSLAGTGVGTDTQYF. CDR3 DNA sequence: TGTGCCAGCAGCCAATCCCTGGCCGGGACAGGGGTTGGCACAGATACGCAGTATTTT. The full variable domain, in which reference TRBV16 and TRBJ2-3 provide the parts outside the CDR3, is GEEVAQTPKHLVRGEGQKAKLYCAPIKGHSYVFWYQQVLKNEFKFLISFQNENVFDETGMPKERFSAKCLPNSPCSLEIQATKLEDSAVYFCASSQSLAGTGVGTDTQYFGPGTRLTVL.

The rearrangement links TRBV6-2 or TRBV6-3 to TRBJ1-6; D gene unclear. Germline CDR1 is MNHEY and CDR2 is SVGEGT. The V gene lost 6 bases and the J gene lost 8 bases, with 8 bases spanning the gap. CDR3 length: 12 amino acids. The CDR3 sequence: CASSQQYSPLHF. The DNA of the CDR3 is TGTGCCAGCAGCCAACAGTATTCACCCCTCCACTTT.

The chain employs TRBV24-1 and TRBJ2-1; D uncertain. Between the trimmed V and J ends, which lost 2 bases and 2 bases, there was a span of 12 bases. The CDR3 has 16 amino acids. Germline CDR1 reads KGHDR; CDR2 reads SFDVKD. CDR3 DNA: TGTGCCACCAGTGATTCGGACCCCACAGCCTACAATGAGCAGTTCTTC. This codes for CATSDSDPTAYNEQFF.

The table lists this clonotype with a few counts. CDR3 sequence reads: CASSAFYEQYF. The CDR3 coding sequence is TGTGCCAGCAGCGCGTTCTACGAGCAGTACTTC. The chain recombines TRBV2 with TRBJ2-7; D gene unclear. The V gene lost 6 bases and the J gene lost 3 bases, with 6 bases spanning the gap. CDR3 length: 11 residues. Germline V CDR1 and CDR2: SNHLY, FYNNEI.

This clonotype was counted a few times. The CDR3 loop reads CASSHGGIMAEAFF. CDR3 coding DNA: TGTGCCAGCAGCCACGGAGGGATTATGGCTGAAGCTTTCTTT. The chain carries TRBV3-1 and TRBJ1-1; the D is unclear. Trimming took 3 bases from V and 6 from J, leaving 14 bases between them. CDR1 is LGHDT, CDR2 YNNKEL, per germline (reference sequence). The CDR3 consists of 14 residues.

This clonotype occurred a few times. This rearrangement joins TRBV20-1 to TRBJ2-7, with TRBD1 identical over 9 bases. The CDR3 spans 17 residues. Germline assignment: CDR1 DFQATT and CDR2 SNEGSKA (reference sequence). V shed 7 bases and J 3 bases; nucleotides not matched to a gene: 19. CDR3 sequence: CSVRDRAFSRGGYEQYF. The CDR3 bases are TGCAGTGTACGGGACAGGGCCTTCAGCAGGGGTGGCTACGAGCAGTACTTC.

This clonotype was observed a single time. The chain combines TRBV14 with TRBJ2-5, with TRBD2 identical over 7 bases. Matching the DNA end better, TRBJ2-7 makes the J call doubtful. CDR3 length: 17 residues. Per germline, CDR1 SGHDN and CDR2 FVKESK. The CDR3 sequence is CASSRGEAGRHLDEQYF. The CDR3 region has the DNA TGTGCCAGCAGCCGAGGGGAAGCGGGGAGGCATCTTGACGAGCAGTACTTC.

This clonotype has more than one count but fewer than ten. V usage is TRBV5-1 and J usage is TRBJ2-7; TRBD1 or TRBD2 may be the D gene (6 bases each). V was shortened by 0 bases and J by 1 base, with 14 bases between the two germline ends. Germline loops: CDR1 SGHRS, CDR2 YFSETQ. This CDR3 is built from 16 residues. The CDR3 loop is CASSLGPQGTSYEQYF. The CDR3 DNA is TGCGCCAGCAGCTTGGGCCCCCAGGGGACTTCCTACGAGCAGTACTTC.

The chain is built from TRBV7-6 and TRBJ2-7, with D perhaps matching TRBD1 (6 bases). The germline V gene encodes CDR1 SGHVS and CDR2 FNYEAQ. Trimming left V 4 bases short and J 2 bases short, with 15 bases between. The CDR3 is made up of 15 amino acids. Here the CDR3 reads CASSYQDSGAYEQYF. The CDR3 DNA sequence: TGTGCCAGCAGCTACCAGGACAGCGGCGCCTACGAGCAGTACTTC.

This clonotype turned up a few times. The chain uses TRBV6-1 and TRBJ2-5; 7 positions agree with TRBD2. This CDR3 has 15 residues. V was pared by 1 base and J by 2 bases, with 4 bases of the junction left unmatched. Germline CDR1 MNHNS, CDR2 SASEGT. CDR3 residues: CASSEVGLVQETQYF. CDR3 DNA: TGTGCCAGCAGTGAAGTAGGACTAGTGCAAGAGACCCAGTACTTC.

V usage is TRBV27 and J usage is TRBJ2-3; 9 bases match TRBD1. CDR3 length: 16 residues. V lost 5 bases, J lost 1 base, and 7 bases stayed unmatched. The germline V gene encodes CDR1 MNHEY and CDR2 SMNVEV (reference sequence). CDR3 protein: CASSLNRGQGTDTQYF. CDR3 in DNA: TGTGCCAGCAGTCTGAACAGGGGGCAGGGCACAGATACGCAGTATTTT.

The J gene is TRBJ1-1, the V gene TRBV12-3 or TRBV12-4; TRBD1 matches at 8 bases. The CDR3 covers 15 residues. After removal of 6 bases from V and 1 base from J, the junction contained 7 bases not matched to a gene. Written as DNA, the CDR3 is TGTGCCAGCAGCCCGGGGGGACAGGCGAACACTGAAGCTTTCTTT. Its protein is CASSPGGQANTEAFF.

V is TRBV7-2 and J is TRBJ2-3; D not certain. The CDR3 has 16 residues. Per the germline V gene, CDR1 is SGHTA and CDR2 is FQGNSA. V was clipped by 5 bases and J by 4 bases, with 19 bases between them. CDR3 protein: CASSPTVRAKSDTQYF. Written as DNA, the CDR3 is TGTGCCAGCAGCCCAACGGTTCGAGCGAAGTCAGATACGCAGTATTTT.

This clonotype was counted ten times or more. The V gene is TRBV7-9, the J gene TRBJ2-7, with D unclear. V dropped 4 bases and J dropped 3 bases, with 4 bases sitting between them. This CDR3 has 11 amino acids. CDR1 and CDR2 (germline): SEHNR, FQNEAQ (reference sequence). Written as DNA, the CDR3 is TGTGCCAGCAGCTCGTACTACGAGCAGTACTTC. This sequence encodes CASSSYYEQYF.

The chain couples TRBV4-1 to TRBJ2-7; D is unclear. Germline V gene lookup returns CDR1 MGHRA and CDR2 YSYEKL. The CDR3 totals 15 residues. Trimming shortened V by 1 base and J by 1 base, and 11 bases separated the two germline ends. The CDR3 here is CASSQGELVSYEQYF. CDR3 nucleotides: TGCGCCAGCAGCCAAGGGGAATTGGTTTCCTACGAGCAGTACTTC.